This TCR beta chain was profiled in a study of blood T cell repertoires in COVID-19 (dated by TCRdb to 2018 to 2021). In the study overall: Samples from collaborators originated in the United States, Italy and Spain and spanned both the acute and convalescent phases of COVID-19. The material from the prospective study consisted of cDNA or gDNA derived from T cells, B-cell-depleted T cells, or PBMCs. The dataset comprised deeply sampled blood TCRbeta repertoires from subjects exposed to, actively infected with, or recovered from COVID-19. A freely available public database, intended as a resource for researchers studying the immune response to SARS-CoV-2, is where the repertoires were released. The samples were drawn from two sources: the first 160 participants of the ongoing ImmuneRACE study, and 950 to 1,500 subjects contributed by 6 global collaborators. The sample metadata nearly always contained a de-identified subject ID, COVID-19 status, age in years and sex. Where available, HLA class I and class II types were obtained from metadata supplied by the sample provider rather than from assay-based typing. Study-wide findings and limitations: The quantity of clinical and demographic metadata differed by source and by participant and was supplied without curation.

TCRbeta CDR3 regions were amplified from genomic DNA by means of the immunoSEQ Assay, a bias-controlled multiplex PCR. In the paper's pipeline: The number of nucleated cells in each sample was estimated by amplification of reference gene primers within the assay. To quantify the absolute abundance of each unique TCRbeta CDR3 rearrangement, sequence reads were collapsed and filtered. Productive Simpson clonality was computed per sample as the square root of Simpson's diversity index over productive rearrangements. TCRdb mirrors the immuneACCESS table, restricted to in-frame sequences. Some clones are absent from its copies; in checked studies, under half trace to an unresolved V gene, and the reason for the others is unknown. The V and J calls and the clone size are those of that table, but D and trimming were determined from the DNA. For this sample there are 60,000 to 75,000 clones; approximately 85% appear just once. Together, the top ten hold 30% to 40% of the sample.

The CDR3 holds 15 amino acids from the cysteine to the phenylalanine. The sequence is cut down to CDR3 DNA, 45 bases in frame from base 1. V is cut by 3 bases and J by 8 bases, and the space between the germline ends is 20 bases. CDR1 and CDR2 were assigned from the germline V gene as SGHRS and YFSETQ. Whole blood was collected in K2EDTA tubes by collaborating institutions according to the institutions' own protocols. For TCRbeta analysis, collaborators shipped samples in one of three forms: frozen whole blood, isolated PBMCs, or DNA extracted from either of those sample types. With respect to this clone: What antigen it recognizes has not been identified. Qualities for individual bases were not recorded, and no much larger clone is one base off.

The receptor's source is a woman of 80 years or more with active or convalescent COVID-19. The sample taken for sequencing was peripheral blood. The chain uses TRBV5-1 and TRBJ1-2; TRBD1 is a possible D gene, resting on 6 matching bases. The DNA is as follows: TGCGCCAGCAGCTCGACAACAGGGTCTTATCAGGGCTACACCTTC. Translated, it gives CASSSTTGSYQGYTF.